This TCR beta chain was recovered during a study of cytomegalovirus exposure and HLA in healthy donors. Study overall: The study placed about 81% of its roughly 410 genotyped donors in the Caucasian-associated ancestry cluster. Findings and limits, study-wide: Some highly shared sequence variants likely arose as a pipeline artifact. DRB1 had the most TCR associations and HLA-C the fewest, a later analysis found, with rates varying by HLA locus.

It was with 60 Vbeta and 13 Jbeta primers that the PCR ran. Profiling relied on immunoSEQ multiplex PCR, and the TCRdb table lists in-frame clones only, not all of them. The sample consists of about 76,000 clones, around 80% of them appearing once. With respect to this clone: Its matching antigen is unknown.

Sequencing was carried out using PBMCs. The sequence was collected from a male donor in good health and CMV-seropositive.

CDR3 sequence reads: CASSLYSGGATYNEQFF. Written as DNA, the CDR3 is TGTGCCAGCAGCTTGTATTCCGGCGGGGCTACCTACAATGAGCAGTTCTTC. The gene calls are TRBV5-4 and TRBJ2-1; perhaps TRBD2 as D (6 bases). The length of the CDR3 is 17 residues. Germline CDR1 is SGHNT and CDR2 is YYREEE (reference sequence). Trimming cost V 1 base and J 2 bases, with 16 bases left between them.